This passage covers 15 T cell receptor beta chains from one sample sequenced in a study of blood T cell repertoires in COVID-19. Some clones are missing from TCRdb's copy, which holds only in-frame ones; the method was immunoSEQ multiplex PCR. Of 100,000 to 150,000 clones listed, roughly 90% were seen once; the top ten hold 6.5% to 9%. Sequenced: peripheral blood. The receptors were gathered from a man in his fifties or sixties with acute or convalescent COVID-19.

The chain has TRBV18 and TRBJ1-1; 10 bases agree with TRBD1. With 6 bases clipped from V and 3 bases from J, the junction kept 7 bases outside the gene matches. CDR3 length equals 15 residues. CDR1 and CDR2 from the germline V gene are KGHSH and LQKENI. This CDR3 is CASSRDRGLYTEAFF. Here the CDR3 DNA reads TGTGCCAGCTCGCGCGACAGGGGGCTGTACACTGAAGCTTTCTTT.

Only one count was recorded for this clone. The DNA of the CDR3 is TGTGCCAGCAGTGAAGTAGGGACAGGGCGATACAATGAGCAGTTCTTC. Amino acid sequence: CASSEVGTGRYNEQFF. V and J are TRBV2 and TRBJ2-1; 9 positions match TRBD1. The CDR3 runs 16 residues. Unmatched junction bases numbered 5, after V lost 1 base and J lost 4 bases. Germline V gene data show CDR1 as SNHLY and CDR2 as FYNNEI.

CDR3 sequence reads: CASSGGAGAGGDEQYF. DNA of the CDR3: TGCGCCAGCAGCGGGGGGGCCGGGGCAGGCGGCGACGAGCAGTACTTC. The chain employs TRBV5-1 and TRBJ2-7; tentatively, D is TRBD2 (7 bases). Germline CDR1 reads SGHRS; CDR2 reads YFSETQ. V lost 4 bases to trimming and J lost 5 bases, with 22 bases between them. CDR3 size: 16 residues. Supplemented by reference TRBV5-1 and TRBJ2-7, the full variable domain reads KAGVTQTPRYLIKTRGQQVTLSCSPISGHRSVSWYQQTPGQGLQFLFEYFSETQRNKGNFPGRFSGRQFSNSRSEMNVSTLELGDSALYLCASSGGAGAGGDEQYFGPGTRLTVT.

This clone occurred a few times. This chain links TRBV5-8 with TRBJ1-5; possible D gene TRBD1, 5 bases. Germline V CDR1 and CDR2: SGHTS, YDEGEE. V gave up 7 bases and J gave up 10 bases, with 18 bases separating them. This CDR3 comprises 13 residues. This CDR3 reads CASHIQGPGPQHF. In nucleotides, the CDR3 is TGTGCCAGCCACATCCAGGGTCCCGGTCCCCAGCATTTT.

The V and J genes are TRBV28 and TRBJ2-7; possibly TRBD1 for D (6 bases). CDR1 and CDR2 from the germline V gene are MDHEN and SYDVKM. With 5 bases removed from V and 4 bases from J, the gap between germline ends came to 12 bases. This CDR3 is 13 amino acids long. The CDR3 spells CASSRGQLYEQYF. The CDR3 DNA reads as TGTGCCAGCAGTCGAGGACAGCTATACGAGCAGTACTTC.

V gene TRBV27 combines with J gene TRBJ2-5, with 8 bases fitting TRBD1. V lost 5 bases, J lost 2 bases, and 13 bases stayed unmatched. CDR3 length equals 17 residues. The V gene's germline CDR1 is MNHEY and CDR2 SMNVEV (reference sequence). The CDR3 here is CASSHRALGQGQETQYF. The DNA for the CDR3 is TGTGCCAGCAGTCATAGGGCCCTAGGACAGGGACAAGAGACCCAGTACTTC.

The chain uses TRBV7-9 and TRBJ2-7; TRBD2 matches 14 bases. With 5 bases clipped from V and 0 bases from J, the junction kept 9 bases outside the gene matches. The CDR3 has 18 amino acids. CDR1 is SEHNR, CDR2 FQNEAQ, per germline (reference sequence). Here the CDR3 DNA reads TGTGCCAGCAGCCCCCCGTGGACTAGCGGGAGGATCTCCTACGAGCAGTACTTC. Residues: CASSPPWTSGRISYEQYF.

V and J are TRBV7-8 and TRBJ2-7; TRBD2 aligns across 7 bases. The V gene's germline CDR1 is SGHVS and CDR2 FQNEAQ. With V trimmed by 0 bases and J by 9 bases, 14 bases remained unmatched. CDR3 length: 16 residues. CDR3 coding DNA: TGTGCCAGCAGCTTAGCGCGGATCGGGAGGAGGGATTGGCAGTACTTC. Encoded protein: CASSLARIGRRDWQYF.

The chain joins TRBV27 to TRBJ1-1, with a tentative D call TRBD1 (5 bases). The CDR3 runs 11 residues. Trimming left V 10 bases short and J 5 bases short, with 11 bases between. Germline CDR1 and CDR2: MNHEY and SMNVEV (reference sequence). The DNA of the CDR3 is TGTGCCACTGGGGAGGGGACTGAAGCTTTCTTT. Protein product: CATGEGTEAFF.

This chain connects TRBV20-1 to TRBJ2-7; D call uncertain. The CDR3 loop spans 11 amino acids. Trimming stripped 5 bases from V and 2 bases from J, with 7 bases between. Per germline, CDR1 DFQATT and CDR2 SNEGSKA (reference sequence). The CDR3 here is CSAPQTYEQYF. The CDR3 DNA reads TGCAGTGCTCCCCAAACCTACGAGCAGTACTTC.

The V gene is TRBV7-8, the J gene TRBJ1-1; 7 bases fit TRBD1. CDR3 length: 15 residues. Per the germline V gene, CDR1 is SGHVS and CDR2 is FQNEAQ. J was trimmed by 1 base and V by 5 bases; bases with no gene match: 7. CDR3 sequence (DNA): TGTGCCAGCAGCCGTACACAGGGGTCGAACACTGAAGCTTTCTTT. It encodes CASSRTQGSNTEAFF.

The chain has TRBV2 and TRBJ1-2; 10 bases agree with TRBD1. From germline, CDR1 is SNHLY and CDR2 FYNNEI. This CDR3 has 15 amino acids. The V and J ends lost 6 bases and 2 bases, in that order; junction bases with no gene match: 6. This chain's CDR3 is CASRDRDRGNYGYTF. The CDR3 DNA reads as TGTGCCAGCAGAGACCGGGACAGGGGAAACTATGGCTACACCTTC.

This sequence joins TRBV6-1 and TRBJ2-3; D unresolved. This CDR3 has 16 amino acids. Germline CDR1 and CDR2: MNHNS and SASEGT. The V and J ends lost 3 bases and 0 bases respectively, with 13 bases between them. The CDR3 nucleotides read TGTGCCAGCAGTGATCGTAGTCACTCTAGCACAGATACGCAGTATTTT. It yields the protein CASSDRSHSSTDTQYF.

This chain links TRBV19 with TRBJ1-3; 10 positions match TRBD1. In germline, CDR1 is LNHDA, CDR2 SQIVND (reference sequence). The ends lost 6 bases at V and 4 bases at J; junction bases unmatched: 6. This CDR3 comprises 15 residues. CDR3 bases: TGTGCCAGTAGCCCTCCGGGACAGGGGGGAAACACCATATATTTT. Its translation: CASSPPGQGGNTIYF.

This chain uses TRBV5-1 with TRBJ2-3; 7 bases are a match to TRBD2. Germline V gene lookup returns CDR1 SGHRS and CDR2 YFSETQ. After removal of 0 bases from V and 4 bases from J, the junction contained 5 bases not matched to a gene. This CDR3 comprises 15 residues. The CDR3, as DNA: TGCGCCAGCAGCTTGGTAACGGGAGGAGCAGATACGCAGTATTTT. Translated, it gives CASSLVTGGADTQYF.